This paragraph reports one TCR beta chain. Its antigen is not identified. This sample was taken from a study of cytomegalovirus exposure and HLA in healthy donors. Use of 60 Vbeta and 13 Jbeta primers characterized the PCR. Sequencing was performed with immunoSEQ multiplex PCR; in TCRdb, only in-frame clones are kept and a portion is missing. The table has roughly 180,000 clones, around 80% seen once. Study observations and caveats: Altogether, 150 to 200 TCR beta chains were recorded as cytomegalovirus-associated.

The CDR3 has 14 residues. V lost 1 base to trimming and J lost 4 bases, with 8 bases between them. The germline V gene has CDR1 ENHRY and CDR2 SYGVKD. The sequenced material came from PBMCs. The chain links TRBV10-3 to TRBJ2-1; D uncertain. This clonotype was obtained from a girl aged 2-10 years in good health and CMV-seropositive. The CDR3 region has the DNA TGTGCCATCAGTGAGTGGTACAGTTACAATGAGCAGTTCTTC. Its protein is CAISEWYSYNEQFF.